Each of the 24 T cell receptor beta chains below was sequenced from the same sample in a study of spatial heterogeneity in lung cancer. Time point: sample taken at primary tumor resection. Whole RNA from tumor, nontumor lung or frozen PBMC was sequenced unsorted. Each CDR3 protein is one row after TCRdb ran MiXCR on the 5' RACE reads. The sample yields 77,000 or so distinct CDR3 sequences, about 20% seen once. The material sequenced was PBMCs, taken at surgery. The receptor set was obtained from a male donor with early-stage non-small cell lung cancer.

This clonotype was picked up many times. CDR3 in amino acids: CASSPPGGSYNEQFF. The CDR3 nucleotides are TGTGCCAGCAGTCCCCCGGGGGGGTCCTACAATGAGCAGTTCTTC. This chain links TRBV7-2 with TRBJ2-1; 8 bases map to TRBD2. The J segment lost 1 base and the V segment lost 6 bases, leaving 5 bases of the junction unmatched. Germline assignment: CDR1 SGHTA and CDR2 FQGNSA. The CDR3 covers 15 residues.

Here the CDR3 DNA reads TGTGCCAGCAGCCAAAGGGGATTCAGAGATACGCAGTATTTT. Residues: CASSQRGFRDTQYF. V gene TRBV3-1 combines with J gene TRBJ2-3; D is possibly TRBD1 (5 bases). CDR3 length: 14 residues. Trimming stripped 2 bases from V and 5 bases from J, with 11 bases between. Looked up from germline, CDR1 is LGHDT and CDR2 is YNNKEL (reference sequence).

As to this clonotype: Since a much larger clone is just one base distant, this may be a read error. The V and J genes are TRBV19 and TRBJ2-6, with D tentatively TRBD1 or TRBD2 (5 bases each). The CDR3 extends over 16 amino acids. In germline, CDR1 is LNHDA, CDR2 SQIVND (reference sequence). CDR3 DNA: TGTGCCACCCTTGACGGGGCCAACTCTGGGGCCGACGTCCTGACTTTC. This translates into CATLDGANSGADVLTF.

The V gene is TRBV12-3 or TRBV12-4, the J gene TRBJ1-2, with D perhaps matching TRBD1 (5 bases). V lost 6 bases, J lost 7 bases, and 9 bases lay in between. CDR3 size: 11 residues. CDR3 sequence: CASRGTGGYTF. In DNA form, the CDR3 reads TGTGCCAGCAGGGGGACGGGTGGCTACACCTTC.

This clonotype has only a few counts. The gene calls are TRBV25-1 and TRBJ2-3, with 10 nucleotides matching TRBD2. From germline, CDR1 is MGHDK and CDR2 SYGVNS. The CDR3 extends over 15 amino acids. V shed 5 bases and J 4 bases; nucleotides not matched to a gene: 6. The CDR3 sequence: CASSPLAGAADTQYF. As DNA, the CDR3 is TGTGCCAGCAGTCCCCTAGCGGGAGCGGCAGATACGCAGTATTTT.

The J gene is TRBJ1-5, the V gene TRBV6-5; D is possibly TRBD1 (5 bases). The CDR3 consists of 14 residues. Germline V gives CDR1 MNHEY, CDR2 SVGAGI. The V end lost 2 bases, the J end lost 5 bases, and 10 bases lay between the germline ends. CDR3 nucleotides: TGTGCCAGCAGTTACGAGGGGATACATCAGCCCCAGCATTTT. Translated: CASSYEGIHQPQHF.

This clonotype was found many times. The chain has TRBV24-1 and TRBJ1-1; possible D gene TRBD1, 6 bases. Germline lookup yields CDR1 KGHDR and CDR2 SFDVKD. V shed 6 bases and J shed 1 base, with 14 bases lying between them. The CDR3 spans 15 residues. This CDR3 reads CATSSGAGENTEAFF. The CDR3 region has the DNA TGTGCCACCAGTTCTGGGGCAGGGGAGAACACTGAAGCTTTCTTT.

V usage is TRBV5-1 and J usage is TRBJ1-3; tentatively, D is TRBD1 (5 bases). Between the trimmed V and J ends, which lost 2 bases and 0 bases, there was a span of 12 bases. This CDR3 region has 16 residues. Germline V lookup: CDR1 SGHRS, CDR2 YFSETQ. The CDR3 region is CASSLGDSSSGNTIYF. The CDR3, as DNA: TGCGCCAGCAGCTTAGGGGACTCCTCCTCTGGAAACACCATATATTTT.

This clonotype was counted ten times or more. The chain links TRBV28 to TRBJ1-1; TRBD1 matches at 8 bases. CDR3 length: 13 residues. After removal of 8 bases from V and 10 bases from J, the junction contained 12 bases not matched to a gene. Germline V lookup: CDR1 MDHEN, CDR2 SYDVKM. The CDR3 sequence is CASASARGRAAFF. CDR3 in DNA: TGTGCCAGCGCCTCGGCCAGGGGGCGAGCAGCTTTCTTT.

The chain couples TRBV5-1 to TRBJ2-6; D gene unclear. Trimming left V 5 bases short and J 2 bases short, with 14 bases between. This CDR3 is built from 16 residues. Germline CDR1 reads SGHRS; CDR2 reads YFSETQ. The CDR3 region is CASRRETPPGANVLTF. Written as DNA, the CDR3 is TGCGCCAGCAGAAGGGAAACCCCTCCTGGGGCCAACGTCCTGACTTTC.

Written as DNA, the CDR3 is TGCGCCAGCAGCCATTGGTGGGACACGGGGAAGTACGAGCAGTACTTC. Protein: CASSHWWDTGKYEQYF. The V and J genes are TRBV5-1 and TRBJ2-7; tentatively, D is TRBD1 (6 bases). The CDR3 sequence is 16 residues long. Trimming removed 4 bases at V and 4 bases at J, with 21 bases between. Per germline, CDR1 SGHRS and CDR2 YFSETQ. Together with reference TRBV5-1 and TRBJ2-7, the CDR3 gives the full variable domain: KAGVTQTPRYLIKTRGQQVTLSCSPISGHRSVSWYQQTPGQGLQFLFEYFSETQRNKGNFPGRFSGRQFSNSRSEMNVSTLELGDSALYLCASSHWWDTGKYEQYFGPGTRLTVT.

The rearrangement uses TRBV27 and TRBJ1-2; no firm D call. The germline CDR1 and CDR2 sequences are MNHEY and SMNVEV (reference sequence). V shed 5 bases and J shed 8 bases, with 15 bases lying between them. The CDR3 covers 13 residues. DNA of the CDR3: TGTGCCAGCAGTCGGACGGAGAGCATCGGCTACACCTTC. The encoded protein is CASSRTESIGYTF.

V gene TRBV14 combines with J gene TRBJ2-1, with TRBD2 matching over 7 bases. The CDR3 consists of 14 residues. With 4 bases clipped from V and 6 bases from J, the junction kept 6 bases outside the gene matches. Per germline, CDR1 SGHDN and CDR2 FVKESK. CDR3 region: CASSPWGGGNEQFF. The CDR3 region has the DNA TGTGCCAGCAGCCCCTGGGGGGGTGGCAATGAGCAGTTCTTC.

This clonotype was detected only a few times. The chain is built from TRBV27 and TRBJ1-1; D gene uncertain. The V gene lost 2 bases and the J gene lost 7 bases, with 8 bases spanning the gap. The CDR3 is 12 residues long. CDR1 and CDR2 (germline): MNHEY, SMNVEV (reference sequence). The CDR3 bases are TGTGCCAGCAGTTTAGGGGTACTTGAAGCTTTCTTT. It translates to CASSLGVLEAFF.

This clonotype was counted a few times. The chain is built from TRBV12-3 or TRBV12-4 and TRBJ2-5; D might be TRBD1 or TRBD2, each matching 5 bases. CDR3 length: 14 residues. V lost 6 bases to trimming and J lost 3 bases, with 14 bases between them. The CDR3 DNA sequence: TGTGCCAGCAGCACCCGGGGACCCAAAGAGACCCAGTACTTC. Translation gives CASSTRGPKETQYF.

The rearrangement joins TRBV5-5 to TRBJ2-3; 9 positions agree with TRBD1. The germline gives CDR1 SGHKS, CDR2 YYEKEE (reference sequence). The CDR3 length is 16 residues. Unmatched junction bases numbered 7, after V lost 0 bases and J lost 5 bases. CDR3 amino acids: CASSLVGTGLGDTQYF. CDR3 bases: TGTGCCAGCAGCTTGGTGGGGACAGGGTTAGGAGATACGCAGTATTTT.

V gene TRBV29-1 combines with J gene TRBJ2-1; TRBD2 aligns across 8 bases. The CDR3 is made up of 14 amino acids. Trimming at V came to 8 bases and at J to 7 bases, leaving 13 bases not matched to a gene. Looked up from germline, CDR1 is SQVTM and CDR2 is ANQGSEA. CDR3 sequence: CSLREAGEGNEQFF. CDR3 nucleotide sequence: TGCAGCCTTCGAGAAGCGGGAGAGGGGAATGAGCAGTTCTTC.

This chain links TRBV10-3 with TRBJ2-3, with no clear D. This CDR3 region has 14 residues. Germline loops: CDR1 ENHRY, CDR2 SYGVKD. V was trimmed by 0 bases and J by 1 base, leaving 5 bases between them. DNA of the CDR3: TGTGCCATCAGTGAGTCGACCGGCACAGATACGCAGTATTTT. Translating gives CAISESTGTDTQYF.

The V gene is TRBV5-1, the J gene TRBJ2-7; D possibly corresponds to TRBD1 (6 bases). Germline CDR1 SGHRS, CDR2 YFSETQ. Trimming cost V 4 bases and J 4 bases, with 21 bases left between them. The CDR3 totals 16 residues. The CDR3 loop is CASSVAGTPERYEQYF. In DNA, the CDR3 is TGCGCCAGCAGCGTGGCTGGGACACCCGAAAGATACGAGCAGTACTTC.

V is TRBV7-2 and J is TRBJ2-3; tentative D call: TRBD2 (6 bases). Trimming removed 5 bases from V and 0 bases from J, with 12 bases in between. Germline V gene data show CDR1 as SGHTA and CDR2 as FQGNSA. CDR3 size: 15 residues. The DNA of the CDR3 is TGTGCCAGCAGCCCCGCGGGGCTTAGCACAGATACGCAGTATTTT. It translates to CASSPAGLSTDTQYF.

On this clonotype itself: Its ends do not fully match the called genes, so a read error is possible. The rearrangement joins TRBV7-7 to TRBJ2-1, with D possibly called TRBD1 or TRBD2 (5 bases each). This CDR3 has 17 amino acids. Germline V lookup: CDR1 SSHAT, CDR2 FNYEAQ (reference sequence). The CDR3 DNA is TGTGCTAGCAGCCCCTTCGACGAGGGGAGCTCCTACAATGAGCAGTTCTTC. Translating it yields CASSPFDEGSSYNEQFF. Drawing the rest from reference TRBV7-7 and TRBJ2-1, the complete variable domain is GAGVSQSPRYKVTKRGQDVTLRCDPISSHATLYWYQQALGQGPEFLTYFNYEAQPDKSGLPSDRFSAERPEGSISTLTIQRTEQRDSAMYRCASSPFDEGSSYNEQFFGPGTRLTVL.

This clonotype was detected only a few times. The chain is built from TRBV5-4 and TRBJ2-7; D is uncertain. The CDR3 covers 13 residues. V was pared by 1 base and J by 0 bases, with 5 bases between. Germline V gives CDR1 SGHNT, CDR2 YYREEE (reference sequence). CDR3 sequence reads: CASSLYHSYEQYF. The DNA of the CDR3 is TGTGCCAGCAGCTTGTACCACTCCTACGAGCAGTACTTC.

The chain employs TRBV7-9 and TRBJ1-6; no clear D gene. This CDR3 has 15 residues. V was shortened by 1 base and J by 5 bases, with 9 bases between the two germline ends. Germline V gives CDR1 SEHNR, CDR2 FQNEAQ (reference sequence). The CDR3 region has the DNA TGTGCCAGCAGCTTAGGGACCGCCAATAATTCACCCCTCCACTTT. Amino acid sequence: CASSLGTANNSPLHF.

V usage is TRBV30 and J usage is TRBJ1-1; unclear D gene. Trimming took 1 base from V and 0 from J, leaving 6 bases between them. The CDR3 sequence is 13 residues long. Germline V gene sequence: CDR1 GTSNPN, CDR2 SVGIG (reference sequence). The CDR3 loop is CAWSAQVNTEAFF. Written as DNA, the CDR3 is TGTGCCTGGAGTGCGCAGGTGAACACTGAAGCTTTCTTT.